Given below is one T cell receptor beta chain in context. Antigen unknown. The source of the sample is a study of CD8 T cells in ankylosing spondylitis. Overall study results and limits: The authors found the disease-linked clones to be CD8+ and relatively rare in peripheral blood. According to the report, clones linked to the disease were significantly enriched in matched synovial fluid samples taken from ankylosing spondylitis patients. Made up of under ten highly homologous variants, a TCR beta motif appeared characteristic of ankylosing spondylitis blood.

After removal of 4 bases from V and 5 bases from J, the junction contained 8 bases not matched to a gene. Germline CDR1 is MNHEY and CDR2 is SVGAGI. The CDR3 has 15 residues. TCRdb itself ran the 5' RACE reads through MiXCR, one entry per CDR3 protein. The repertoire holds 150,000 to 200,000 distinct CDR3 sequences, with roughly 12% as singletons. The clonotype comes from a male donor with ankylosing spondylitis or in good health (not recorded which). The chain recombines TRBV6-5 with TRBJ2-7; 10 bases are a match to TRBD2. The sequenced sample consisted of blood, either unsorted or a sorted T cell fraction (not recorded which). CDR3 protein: CASSSLAGELDEQYF. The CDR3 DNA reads TGTGCCAGCAGTTCGCTAGCGGGAGAGCTCGACGAGCAGTACTTC.